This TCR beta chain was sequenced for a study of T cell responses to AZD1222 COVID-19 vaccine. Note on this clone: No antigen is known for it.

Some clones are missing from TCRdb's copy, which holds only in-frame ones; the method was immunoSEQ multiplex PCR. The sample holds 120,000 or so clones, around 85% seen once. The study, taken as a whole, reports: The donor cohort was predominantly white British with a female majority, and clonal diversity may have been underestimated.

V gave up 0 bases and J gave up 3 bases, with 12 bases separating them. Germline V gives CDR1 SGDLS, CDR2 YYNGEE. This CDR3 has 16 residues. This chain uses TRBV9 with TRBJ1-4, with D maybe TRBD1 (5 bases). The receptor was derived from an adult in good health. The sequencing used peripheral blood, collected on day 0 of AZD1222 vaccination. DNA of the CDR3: TGTGCCAGCAGCGTAGAATGGGGGGGTTCTAATGAAAAACTGTTTTTT. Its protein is CASSVEWGGSNEKLFF. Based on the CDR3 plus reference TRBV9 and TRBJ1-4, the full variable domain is DSGVTQTPKHLITATGQRVTLRCSPRSGDLSVYWYQQSLDQGLQFLIQYYNGEERAKGNILERFSAQQFPDLHSELNLSSLELGDSALYFCASSVEWGGSNEKLFFGSGTQLSVL.